What follows is one T cell receptor beta chain and its context. Its antigen is unidentified. PCR was performed a second time for about 6 to 11 cycles using a sample-barcoded 5' primer and a J-beta primer mix. TCRdb re-called the 5' RACE reads with MiXCR, one entry per CDR3 protein. The sample contains roughly 1.9 million distinct CDR3 sequences, about 39% of which appear only once. V was trimmed by 7 bases and J by 2 bases, leaving 11 bases between them. Germline V lookup: CDR1 ENHRY, CDR2 SYGVKD. The CDR3 is 13 amino acids. The sample belongs to a study of blood T cells in healthy people across ages. Study-wide results and limits: Significant beta diversity loss was already apparent by age approximately 40, declining roughly linearly.

The sample comprised blood. This clonotype originated in a human donor in good health. The chain joins TRBV10-3 to TRBJ2-5; D perhaps matches TRBD1 (7 bases). The CDR3 DNA is TGTGCCATCACAGGGGGGATACAAGAGACCCAGTACTTC. Protein: CAITGGIQETQYF.